The next 32 T cell receptor beta chains were all read from a single sample in a study of tumor-infiltrating lymphocytes in primary liver carcinoma. The template, about 510 ng total RNA, yielded TCR beta cDNA made with a constant-region primer. Three nested multiplex PCR rounds, a slightly modified ARM-PCR, produced the libraries for TCR beta. In the first two PCR rounds, TRBV1-TRBV30 forward primers were paired with a C-beta reverse primer, and each round lasted roughly 9 cycles. TCRdb fed the multiplex PCR reads into MiXCR, producing one record per CDR3 protein. The sample lists approximately 340,000 distinct CDR3 sequences; around three fifths were seen once. Germline DNA was also extracted, while the blood RNA originated from unsorted whole blood. The sample consisted of peripheral blood. These receptor sequences come from a man aged 40-55 years with primary liver carcinoma and hepatitis B virus infection.

The rearrangement uses TRBV28 and TRBJ2-7; 8 bases line up with TRBD1. Germline lookup yields CDR1 MDHEN and CDR2 SYDVKM. The CDR3 has 15 residues. The trim removed 7 bases at V and 3 bases at J, leaving 11 bases unmatched. CDR3 sequence: CASTKSRDRSYEQYF. The DNA for the CDR3 is TGTGCCAGCACCAAATCCCGGGACAGGAGCTACGAGCAGTACTTC.

As regards this clonotype: A junction end diverges from the germline sequence, so it may reflect a read error. J is TRBJ2-5 and V is TRBV11-1, with 7 nucleotides matching TRBD1. Germline V CDR1 and CDR2: SGHAT, FQDESV (reference sequence). CDR3 length: 14 amino acids. In DNA form, the CDR3 reads TGTGTCAGCAACTTTGGACAGGACCGGGAGACCCAGTACTTC. Residues: CVSNFGQDRETQYF.

V usage is TRBV6-6 and J usage is TRBJ1-2; D uncertain. This CDR3 has 15 amino acids. V was clipped by 2 bases and J by 5 bases, with 15 bases between them. The germline V gene encodes CDR1 MNHNY and CDR2 SVGAGI (reference sequence). The CDR3 spells CASSYNRELRYGYTF. CDR3 sequence (DNA): TGTGCCAGCAGTTACAACAGAGAGCTAAGATATGGCTACACCTTC.

This clonotype was counted ten times or more. The CDR3 DNA reads TGCGCCAGCAGCGGCTGGACGGCAAGCGGGGGAAGCTCCTACAATGAGCAGTTCTTC. Encoded protein: CASSGWTASGGSSYNEQFF. This sequence joins TRBV4-1 and TRBJ2-1; 8 bases match TRBD2. CDR3 length: 19 amino acids. V was pared by 5 bases and J by 0 bases, with 15 bases of the junction left unmatched. CDR1 is MGHRA, CDR2 YSYEKL, per germline.

A remark on this clonotype: A much more abundant neighbour one base away suggests this may be a read error. The CDR3 end shows no conserved phenylalanine or tryptophan, and so a read error is likely. The chain is built from TRBV5-5 and TRBJ2-7; D may match TRBD1 or TRBD2 (5 bases each). The CDR3 has 14 amino acids. Per germline, CDR1 SGHKS and CDR2 YYEKEE (reference sequence). V was trimmed by 4 bases and J by 2 bases, leaving 13 bases between them. CDR3 sequence reads: CASSLGRRTYEQYY. The CDR3 DNA is TGTGCCAGCAGCCTGGGACGTCGGACCTACGAGCAGTACTAC.

This clonotype was detected ten times or more. A read error may account for a junction end that differs from germline. The chain employs TRBV11-2 and TRBJ2-5, with 7 nucleotides matching TRBD1. Germline V gene data show CDR1 as SGHAT and CDR2 as FQNNGV. This CDR3 is 13 amino acids long. CDR3 sequence (DNA): TGTGCCAGCAGCCTAGACAGGGTGGAGACCCAGTACTTC. Residues: CASSLDRVETQYF.

In the case of this clonotype: A single base separates this from a much larger clone, so it may be a read error. The chain employs TRBV6-2 or TRBV6-3 and TRBJ1-5; 7 positions agree with TRBD1. The CDR3 loop spans 16 amino acids. The V gene's germline CDR1 is MNHEY and CDR2 SVGEGT. The DNA of the CDR3 is TGTGCCAGCAGTTACGAGGGGGCCTTCGGCAATCAGTCCCAGCATTTT. Encoded protein: CASSYEGAFGNQSQHF.

This clonotype was detected ten times or more. This chain links TRBV29-1 with TRBJ2-1; D is unresolved. The CDR3 runs to 12 residues. V dropped 4 bases and J dropped 4 bases, with 8 bases sitting between them. The germline V gene encodes CDR1 SQVTM and CDR2 ANQGSEA. In DNA form, the CDR3 reads TGCAGCGTTGGTACAGCGTACAATGAGCAGTTCTTC. Translating gives CSVGTAYNEQFF.

This CDR3 is CASSPGLAGASEQFF. In DNA form, the CDR3 reads TGTGCCAGCAGCCCCGGACTAGCGGGGGCGAGTGAGCAGTTCTTC. The genes are TRBV11-3 and TRBJ2-1, with TRBD2 matching over 13 bases. CDR1 and CDR2 from the germline V gene are SGHNT and YENEEA. The CDR3 loop spans 15 amino acids. V lost 5 bases and J lost 9; bases outside the gene matches: 7.

About this clonotype: It is likely a read error, because the conserved phenylalanine at the end of the CDR3 is missing. The rearrangement uses TRBV7-9 and TRBJ2-7; 10 bases agree with TRBD1. Trimming took 5 bases from V and 2 from J; bases not matched to a gene: 3. CDR3 size: 14 residues. Per the germline V gene, CDR1 is SEHNR and CDR2 is FQNEAQ (reference sequence). CDR3 in DNA: TGTGCCAGCAGCGGGGGACAGGGGCCCTACGAGCAGTACTTG. Residues: CASSGGQGPYEQYL.

A word on this clonotype: A much larger clonotype is one base distant, so this may be a read error. This chain joins TRBV10-3 and TRBJ2-3; TRBD2 might be the D (6 bases). Germline lookup yields CDR1 ENHRY and CDR2 SYGVKD. V was shortened by 10 bases and J by 1 base, with 12 bases between the two germline ends. The CDR3 spans 13 residues. The CDR3 protein is CANKWEGTDTQYF. CDR3 in DNA: TGTGCCAACAAGTGGGAGGGCACAGATACGCAGTATTTT.

There are many counts of this clonotype. V gene TRBV6-1 combines with J gene TRBJ2-2; D call uncertain. V lost 1 base and J 1 base, leaving 4 bases between the germline ends. The CDR3 is made up of 14 amino acids. Germline V CDR1 and CDR2: MNHNS, SASEGT. CDR3 nucleotides: TGTGCCAGCAGTGAAGTTGTGAACACCGGGGAGCTGTTTTTT. Encoded protein: CASSEVVNTGELFF.

The chain is built from TRBV30 and TRBJ2-7, with TRBD2 matching over 8 bases. V gave up 3 bases and J gave up 1 base; unmatched junction bases: 2. Germline CDR1 reads GTSNPN; CDR2 reads SVGIG (reference sequence). The CDR3 has 13 residues. The CDR3 coding sequence is TGTGCCTGGAGCCGCGGGGGGTCCTACGAGCAGTACTTC. Amino acids: CAWSRGGSYEQYF.

Details on this clonotype: It is likely a read error, because the conserved phenylalanine at the end of the CDR3 is missing. The DNA is left out, because the CDR3 cannot be placed on it with certainty; the CDR3 is given as TCRdb lists it. V gene TRBV6-2 or TRBV6-3 combines with J gene TRBJ2-1; the D segment call TRBD2 is taken from the table without a DNA check. The CDR3 is made up of 14 amino acids, end residues included. Per the germline V gene, CDR1 is MNHEY and CDR2 is SVGEGT. CDR3 sequence: CASSYLSLANEQLL.

The table lists this clonotype with many counts. The chain links TRBV6-2 or TRBV6-3 to TRBJ1-1, with D uncertain. The germline V and J ends were trimmed by 6 bases and 3 bases, with 8 bases remaining between them. CDR1 and CDR2 from the germline V gene are MNHEY and SVGEGT. The CDR3 runs to 12 residues. CDR3 sequence: CASSLTYTEAFF. The CDR3 nucleotides are TGTGCCAGCAGCCTTACATACACTGAAGCTTTCTTT.

The genes are TRBV7-9 and TRBJ2-5, with D unresolved. This CDR3 has 13 amino acids. Germline CDR1 and CDR2: SEHNR and FQNEAQ (reference sequence). V gave up 7 bases and J gave up 1 base, with 10 bases separating them. CDR3 nucleotides: TGTGCCAGCAACGCATCTTTCCAAGAGACCCAGTACTTC. This sequence encodes CASNASFQETQYF.

With respect to this clonotype: Given a much more abundant clone one base away, this may be a read error. This chain links TRBV4-2 with TRBJ2-5; tentative D call: TRBD1 (5 bases). CDR1 and CDR2 from the germline V gene are LGHNA and YNFKEQ. The CDR3 is 14 amino acids. The CDR3 nucleotides read TGTGCCAGCAGCCAGCAGGGTACTCAAGAGGCCCAGTACTTC. Protein sequence: CASSQQGTQEAQYF.

Comment on this clonotype: The germline gene is not matched at one end of the junction; a read error may be the cause. V is TRBV28 and J is TRBJ2-3; perhaps TRBD2 as D (6 bases). The germline V gene has CDR1 MDHEN and CDR2 SYDVKM. This CDR3 is 12 amino acids long. CDR3 in amino acids: CASSPRRDTRYF. The CDR3 nucleotides are TGTGCCAGCAGCCCGAGGCGGGATACGCGGTATTTT.

As to this clonotype: One end of the junction varies from germline; a read error may be responsible. This chain uses TRBV6-2 or TRBV6-3 with TRBJ2-1; perhaps TRBD2 as D (6 bases). CDR3 length equals 14 residues. Germline CDR1 is MNHEY and CDR2 is SVGEGT. DNA of the CDR3: TGTGCCAGTAGTTGCGTGGTAGCGGTCAATGAGCAGTTCTTC. Encoded protein: CASSCVVAVNEQFF.

Turning to this clonotype: Just one base apart from a much larger clone, this may be a read error. The rearrangement joins TRBV10-3 to TRBJ2-7; 10 bases are shared with TRBD1. The germline gives CDR1 ENHRY, CDR2 SYGVKD. The CDR3 contains 16 residues. The CDR3 sequence: CAIRESRGQGTYEQYF. The CDR3 DNA is TGTGCCATCCGTGAGTCTCGGGGACAGGGGACCTACGAGCAGTACTTC.

Notes on this clonotype: At one boundary the junction diverges from the germline segment, which might be a read error. This sequence joins TRBV20-1 and TRBJ1-5, with D hard to call. CDR1 is DFQATT and CDR2 is SNEGSKA in the germline V gene (reference sequence). This CDR3 region has 13 residues. CDR3 sequence: CSADKGLGQPQHF. The CDR3 region has the DNA TGTAGTGCTGATAAAGGGCTGGGTCAGCCCCAGCATTTT.

Points on this clonotype: Sequence at one end of the junction differs from germline and may be a read error. V and J are TRBV11-1 and TRBJ1-1; 7 positions agree with TRBD1. This CDR3 region has 15 residues. Germline assignment: CDR1 SGHAT and CDR2 FQDESV (reference sequence). The CDR3: CASSAYRGVNTETLF. The CDR3 DNA is TGTGCCAGCAGTGCCTACAGGGGCGTGAACACTGAAACTCTCTTT.

This clonotype was seen ten or more times. The chain employs TRBV4-3 and TRBJ2-2; maybe TRBD2 (6 bases). This CDR3 is 17 amino acids long. Germline CDR1 and CDR2: LGHNA and YSLEER. The V end was cut by 0 bases, the J end by 0 bases, with 11 bases between. The CDR3 DNA follows: TGCGCCAGCAGCCAAGAATGGTTAGCGGCGAACACCGGGGAGCTGTTTTTT. This gives the protein CASSQEWLAANTGELFF.

This clonotype was observed at least ten times. CDR3 nucleotide sequence: TGTGCCAGCAGCTTAGGGACCCCCAATGAGCAGTTCTTC. Its translation is CASSLGTPNEQFF. The chain is built from TRBV5-6 and TRBJ2-1; the D call may be TRBD1 or TRBD2 (5 bases each). Trimming took off 2 bases at V and 6 bases at J, with 9 bases between the two ends. CDR1 is SGHDT and CDR2 is YYEEEE in the germline V gene. The CDR3 runs 13 residues.

Points on this clonotype: A much larger clone lies one base from this, so it may be a read error. The gene calls are TRBV4-2 and TRBJ2-3, with TRBD2 identical over 7 bases. CDR3 length equals 17 residues. Germline V gene lookup returns CDR1 LGHNA and CDR2 YNFKEQ. CDR3 region: CASSQEGSVTSTDTRYF. CDR3 sequence (DNA): TGCGCCAGCAGCCAAGAGGGTAGCGTGACTAGCACAGATACGCGGTATTTT.

The genes are TRBV28 and TRBJ2-3; no clear D. Germline values: CDR1 MDHEN, CDR2 SYDVKM. The V end was cut by 5 bases, the J end by 2 bases, with 14 bases between. The CDR3 extends over 15 amino acids. In nucleotides, the CDR3 is TGTGCCAGCAGTAGACATGGGCGATCCACAGATACGCAGTATTTT. Protein: CASSRHGRSTDTQYF.

The V call is TRBV5-6, the J call TRBJ1-5; D is undetermined. The CDR3 contains 12 residues. Trimming removed 4 bases from V and 4 bases from J, with 6 bases in between. Germline lookup yields CDR1 SGHDT and CDR2 YYEEEE. The CDR3 region is CASSTLNQPQHF. The CDR3 nucleotides read TGTGCCAGCAGCACCTTGAATCAGCCCCAGCATTTT.

This clonotype was detected only a few times. The chain employs TRBV5-1 and TRBJ1-5; D not certain. The CDR3 has 15 residues. The V end lost 0 bases, the J end lost 2 bases, and 9 bases lay between the germline ends. The germline V gene has CDR1 SGHRS and CDR2 YFSETQ. CDR3 amino acids: CASSLVSGGNQPQHF. The CDR3 bases are TGCGCCAGCAGCTTGGTATCCGGTGGCAATCAGCCCCAGCATTTT.

V gene TRBV4-1 combines with J gene TRBJ2-1, with D perhaps matching TRBD1 (6 bases). The V end lost 3 bases, the J end lost 3 bases, and 21 bases lay between the germline ends. The CDR3 totals 18 residues. Germline lookup yields CDR1 MGHRA and CDR2 YSYEKL. DNA for the CDR3: TGCGCCAGCAGCCATCCTACTACAGGGTCTTCTTTCTACAATGAGCAGTTCTTC. As protein: CASSHPTTGSSFYNEQFF.

The rearrangement joins TRBV11-2 to TRBJ2-1, with D perhaps being TRBD1 or TRBD2 (5 bases each). Germline V CDR1 and CDR2: SGHAT, FQNNGV. V shed 11 bases and J shed 8 bases, with 19 bases lying between them. The CDR3 covers 13 residues. CDR3 sequence reads: CAGGLDLGDEQFF. The CDR3 DNA follows: TGTGCCGGCGGCTTAGATCTGGGGGATGAGCAGTTCTTC. Full variable domain (missing parts from reference TRBV11-2 and TRBJ2-1): EAGVAQSPRYKIIEKRQSVAFWCNPISGHATLYWYQQILGQGPKLLIQFQNNGVVDDSQLPKDRFSAERLKGVDSTLKIQPAKLEDSAVYLCAGGLDLGDEQFFGPGTRLTVL.

Details on this clonotype: A much bigger clone sits one base away, suggesting this may be a read error. The gene calls are TRBV6-2 or TRBV6-3 and TRBJ1-2; D is possibly TRBD1 (5 bases). Germline V CDR1 and CDR2: MNHEY, SVGEGT. The CDR3 is 14 amino acids. V was cut by 0 bases and J by 6 bases, with 11 bases left in between. CDR3 residues: CASSYSGTQHGYTF. CDR3 nucleotides: TGTGCCAGCAGTTACTCTGGGACGCAGCATGGCTACACCTTC.

This clonotype was found a few times. The chain carries TRBV11-2 and TRBJ2-7; a weak D match, TRBD1 (6 bases). V shed 0 bases and J shed 0 bases, with 12 bases lying between them. CDR1 SGHAT and CDR2 FQNNGV come from the germline V gene. CDR3 length: 16 residues. The CDR3 DNA follows: TGTGCCAGCAGCTTAGACACAGGGAGAGTCTCCTACGAGCAGTACTTC. Translated: CASSLDTGRVSYEQYF.